This is a list of T cell receptor beta chains from one sample in a study of blood T cell repertoires in COVID-19. Clones were sequenced by immunoSEQ multiplex PCR, and TCRdb holds only the in-frame ones, with some missing. The top ten hold approximately 10% of the sample, which has about 230,000 clones, 70% to 90% seen once. Material for sequencing was PBMCs or T cells enriched from blood (not recorded which). These receptors were taken from a man aged 25 to 40 who had recovered from COVID-19. CDR3s include the opening cysteine and the closing phenylalanine or tryptophan. Clone size is given for some rows only: seen once, a few or many times, or a class if the clone is expanded.

v_call: TRBV5-1
j_call: TRBJ1-1
clone_size: -
cdr3_aa: CASRPGKGLGTEAFF

v_call: TRBV19
j_call: TRBJ2-5
clone_size: -
cdr3_aa: CASSQPGGGTQYF

v_call: TRBV7-9
j_call: TRBJ1-1
clone_size: -
cdr3_aa: CASSPGTGNPFNTEAFF

v_call: TRBV4-3
j_call: TRBJ2-7
clone_size: once
cdr3_aa: CASSQEGGYEQYF

v_call: TRBV5-1
j_call: TRBJ1-4
clone_size: once
cdr3_aa: CASSLDSIDYATNEKLFF

v_call: TRBV2
j_call: TRBJ2-2
clone_size: once
cdr3_aa: CASSSLFDTGELFF

v_call: TRBV29-1
j_call: TRBJ2-7
clone_size: -
cdr3_aa: CSVSREEVYEQYF

v_call: TRBV27
j_call: TRBJ2-1
clone_size: -
cdr3_aa: CASSLTGTEEFF

v_call: TRBV12-5
j_call: TRBJ2-1
clone_size: -
cdr3_aa: CASGPRTPQFF

v_call: TRBV24-1
j_call: TRBJ2-1
clone_size: -
cdr3_aa: CATGTGTGVNEQFF

v_call: TRBV5-6
j_call: TRBJ2-3
clone_size: -
cdr3_aa: CASSLGASGVDTQYF

v_call: TRBV27
j_call: TRBJ1-6
clone_size: -
cdr3_aa: CASTLRGYYNSPLHF

v_call: TRBV11-1
j_call: TRBJ2-7
clone_size: -
cdr3_aa: CASSPRRGHEQYF

v_call: TRBV28
j_call: TRBJ1-5
clone_size: -
cdr3_aa: CASSSPGTGSQPQHF

v_call: TRBV30
j_call: TRBJ2-7
clone_size: -
cdr3_aa: CAYDRAAYEQYF

v_call: TRBV7-2
j_call: TRBJ1-3
clone_size: -
cdr3_aa: CASSRDRNSGNTIYF

v_call: TRBV7-2
j_call: TRBJ1-3
clone_size: -
cdr3_aa: CASSLGQPDSGNTIYF

v_call: TRBV4-1
j_call: TRBJ1-5
clone_size: -
cdr3_aa: CASSHTGQGNQPQHF

v_call: TRBV7-9
j_call: TRBJ1-1
clone_size: once
cdr3_aa: CASSLVSAEAFF

v_call: TRBV28
j_call: TRBJ1-1
clone_size: -
cdr3_aa: CASSLRVPEAFF

v_call: TRBV5-1
j_call: TRBJ1-4
clone_size: once
cdr3_aa: CASSPGTGPEKLFF

v_call: TRBV15
j_call: TRBJ2-7
clone_size: -
cdr3_aa: CATSRADRGFREQYF

v_call: TRBV7-9
j_call: TRBJ2-1
clone_size: -
cdr3_aa: CASSPLAGGLKEFF

v_call: TRBV5-6
j_call: TRBJ2-1
clone_size: few
cdr3_aa: CASSLVSGAKLYNEQFF

v_call: TRBV25-1
j_call: TRBJ1-2
clone_size: -
cdr3_aa: CARTTGTGVGNYGYTF

v_call: TRBV18
j_call: TRBJ2-3
clone_size: -
cdr3_aa: CASSPGTSGGYTQYF

v_call: TRBV2
j_call: TRBJ2-1
clone_size: -
cdr3_aa: CASSGLVYNEQFF

v_call: TRBV30
j_call: TRBJ2-2
clone_size: -
cdr3_aa: CAWIGGDRENTGELFF

v_call: TRBV27
j_call: TRBJ2-5
clone_size: -
cdr3_aa: CASSFRASVQTQYF

v_call: TRBV29-1
j_call: TRBJ1-4
clone_size: -
cdr3_aa: CSVLRQGLPNEKLFF

v_call: TRBV28
j_call: TRBJ2-2
clone_size: -
cdr3_aa: CASRISGELFF

v_call: TRBV25-1
j_call: TRBJ2-6
clone_size: -
cdr3_aa: CASSDYRAGANVLTF

v_call: TRBV7-9
j_call: TRBJ2-7
clone_size: -
cdr3_aa: CASSLPVLKSEQYF

v_call: TRBV19
j_call: TRBJ1-4
clone_size: -
cdr3_aa: CASSVDRAGNEKLFF

v_call: TRBV30
j_call: TRBJ1-2
clone_size: -
cdr3_aa: CAWTQAPTNYGYTF